The 19 T cell receptor beta chains reported below all come from one sample, sequenced in a study of monozygotic twins with inflammatory bowel disease. TCRdb reprocessed the 5' RACE reads, with one entry per CDR3 protein and no DNA. The data show around 99,000 distinct CDR3 sequences, and the top ten clones hold 9.5% to 15%. Material: blood. These receptors all stem from a human donor with ulcerative colitis or Crohn's disease, or a healthy co-twin of an affected twin (not recorded which).

This chain joins TRBV5-1 and TRBJ2-7; the D call from TCRdb, TRBD1, cannot be confirmed without DNA. Germline CDR1 reads SGHRS; CDR2 reads YFSETQ. This CDR3 is built from 16 residues. The chain's CDR3 is CASSLGPGQGLGEQYF.

V gene TRBV5-5 combines with J gene TRBJ2-6; the TRBD1 assignment by TCRdb is unverifiable without DNA. The germline CDR1 and CDR2 sequences are SGHKS and YYEKEE (reference sequence). The CDR3 length is 16 residues. The CDR3: CASSPLTGTGANVLTF.

CDR3 sequence: CASSPDSHTQYF. V is TRBV7-9 and J is TRBJ2-3; TCRdb selects TRBD1, and the lack of DNA leaves this call unchecked. The CDR3 is made up of 12 amino acids. The V gene's germline CDR1 is SEHNR and CDR2 FQNEAQ (reference sequence). The full variable domain, its missing parts supplied by reference TRBV7-9 and TRBJ2-3, is DTGVSQNPRHKITKRGQNVTFRCDPISEHNRLYWYRQTLGQGPEFLTYFQNEAQLEKSRLLSDRFSAERPKGSFSTLEIQRTEQGDSAMYLCASSPDSHTQYFGPGTRLTVL.

The chain combines TRBV20-1 with TRBJ1-6; lacking DNA, the TRBD1 call made by TCRdb goes unchecked. The germline V gene encodes CDR1 DFQATT and CDR2 SNEGSKA (reference sequence). This CDR3 region has 14 residues. The CDR3 sequence is CSADGTGETSPLHF.

The genes are TRBV5-6 and TRBJ2-7; TCRdb indicates TRBD2, and absent DNA this call remains unverified. Germline assignment: CDR1 SGHDT and CDR2 YYEEEE. The length of the CDR3 is 13 residues. The CDR3: CASSLGLVYEQYF.

The rearrangement uses TRBV5-6 and TRBJ1-5; the TCRdb call, TRBD1, lacks DNA for checking. The length of the CDR3 is 15 residues. Per germline, CDR1 SGHDT and CDR2 YYEEEE. CDR3 sequence: CASSLDGTGNQPQHF.

The genes are TRBV6-1 and TRBJ1-3; checking the TCRdb D call of TRBD1 is not possible without DNA. There are 15 residues in the CDR3. Germline CDR1 reads MNHNS; CDR2 reads SASEGT. Here the CDR3 reads CSSYDHRDGGNTIYF.

This rearrangement joins TRBV5-1 to TRBJ2-3. Germline lookup yields CDR1 SGHRS and CDR2 YFSETQ. The CDR3 totals 13 residues. The CDR3 loop is CASSWGGPDTQYF.

The chain joins TRBV12-3 or TRBV12-4 to TRBJ2-1; the TCRdb call, TRBD1, lacks DNA for checking. The CDR3 runs to 14 residues. Here the CDR3 reads CASSPGQGNNEQFF.

The chain links TRBV20-1 to TRBJ1-5; TCRdb calls TRBD1, which cannot be checked without DNA. This CDR3 region has 13 residues. Germline lookup yields CDR1 DFQATT and CDR2 SNEGSKA (reference sequence). CDR3 sequence reads: CSAPGSSNQPQHF.

V is TRBV5-1 and J is TRBJ2-1. There are 15 residues in the CDR3. The germline CDR1 and CDR2 sequences are SGHRS and YFSETQ. The CDR3 sequence: CASSPSRGYHNEQFF. The full variable domain, in which reference TRBV5-1 and TRBJ2-1 provide the parts outside the CDR3, is KAGVTQTPRYLIKTRGQQVTLSCSPISGHRSVSWYQQTPGQGLQFLFEYFSETQRNKGNFPGRFSGRQFSNSRSEMNVSTLELGDSALYLCASSPSRGYHNEQFFGPGTRLTVL.

This chain joins TRBV24-1 and TRBJ1-1; there is no DNA to check the TCRdb D call of TRBD1. There are 15 residues in the CDR3. CDR1 is KGHDR, CDR2 SFDVKD, per germline. CDR3 loop: CATSDPRGGSEEAFF.

The chain carries TRBV5-1 and TRBJ1-1; TCRdb returns TRBD1, unconfirmable since there is no DNA. Germline loops: CDR1 SGHRS, CDR2 YFSETQ. CDR3 length: 13 residues. The CDR3 is CASRDQGGTEAFF.

The rearrangement joins TRBV20-1 to TRBJ2-7; TCRdb proposes TRBD2, but this gene call is untestable without DNA. Germline V gives CDR1 DFQATT, CDR2 SNEGSKA (reference sequence). The CDR3 extends over 14 amino acids. The CDR3 protein is CSAPGLAGFYEQYF.

The rearrangement uses TRBV6-1 and TRBJ2-5; TCRdb returns TRBD1, unconfirmable since there is no DNA. CDR3 size: 16 residues. The germline V gene has CDR1 MNHNS and CDR2 SASEGT. The CDR3 loop is CASSDTRGQGSETQYF.

The V gene is TRBV27, the J gene TRBJ2-5. From germline, CDR1 is MNHEY and CDR2 SMNVEV (reference sequence). This CDR3 contains 13 residues. The CDR3 reads CASSFRQQETQYF.

This chain joins TRBV28 and TRBJ2-1; the D call from TCRdb, TRBD2, cannot be confirmed without DNA. The germline V gene encodes CDR1 MDHEN and CDR2 SYDVKM. This CDR3 comprises 15 residues. CDR3 loop: CASSSLAGAHNEQFF.

The rearrangement joins TRBV6-2 or TRBV6-3 to TRBJ2-2. The CDR3 consists of 13 residues. The germline gives CDR1 MNHEY, CDR2 SVGEGT. The CDR3 loop is CASSYSSTGELFF.

The chain is built from TRBV5-5 and TRBJ2-1; TCRdb gives TRBD2 as the D gene, but with no DNA this cannot be confirmed. Germline V gives CDR1 SGHKS, CDR2 YYEKEE (reference sequence). The CDR3 totals 16 residues. The CDR3 spells CASSVGTSGTTPVQFF.